The entry below gives a single T cell receptor (beta chain) sequence along with its context. The data were obtained in a study of T cells after yellow fever vaccination. In the study overall: Any fraction with a low cell number was prepared using SMART-Seq v4 Ultra Low Input. Study findings and constraints: Among primary-vaccination clones, most reappeared after the booster, at approximately 96% for CD4 and about 90% for CD8. The CD4 compartment and the CD8 compartment contained a small share of clonotypes in common.

Generation of TCR cDNA used 5'RACE template switching (which added a universal primer site and UMIs). TCRdb reanalysed the 5' RACE reads using MiXCR and keeps one entry per CDR3 protein. The sample has more than 15,000 distinct CDR3 sequences, more than 4% seen once. The V end lost 10 bases, the J end lost 3 bases, and 21 bases lay between the germline ends. The CDR3 covers 15 residues. Germline V gene data show CDR1 as SNHLY and CDR2 as FYNNEI. This receptor was obtained from a man aged 25-45 years who received the YFV17D yellow fever vaccine. V gene TRBV2 combines with J gene TRBJ1-1; no clear D gene. Sequenced here: PBMCs, either bulk or a sorted T-cell subset (CD4+, CD8+, memory, or dextramer-sorted; not recorded which), sampled 15 days after the yellow fever booster vaccination. CDR3 DNA: TGTGCCATCTGTTCCCCGGGTTTAATAGACACTGAAGCTTTCTTT. Translating it yields CAICSPGLIDTEAFF.